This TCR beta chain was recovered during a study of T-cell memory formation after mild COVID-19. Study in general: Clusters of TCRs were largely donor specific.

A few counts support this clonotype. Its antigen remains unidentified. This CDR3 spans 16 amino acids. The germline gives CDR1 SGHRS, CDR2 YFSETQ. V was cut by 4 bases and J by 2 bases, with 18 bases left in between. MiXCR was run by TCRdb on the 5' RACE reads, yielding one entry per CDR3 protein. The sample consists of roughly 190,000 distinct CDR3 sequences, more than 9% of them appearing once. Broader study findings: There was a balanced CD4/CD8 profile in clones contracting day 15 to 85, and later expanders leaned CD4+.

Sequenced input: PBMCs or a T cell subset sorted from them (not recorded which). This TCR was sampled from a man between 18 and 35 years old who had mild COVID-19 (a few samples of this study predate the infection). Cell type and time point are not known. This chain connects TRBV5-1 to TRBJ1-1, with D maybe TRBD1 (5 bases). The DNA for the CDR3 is TGCGCCAGCAGCATAGGGACGGACTCCTATAACACTGAAGCTTTCTTT. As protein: CASSIGTDSYNTEAFF.